The 3 T cell receptor beta chains below all came from one sample that was sequenced in a study of spatial heterogeneity in lung cancer. Regarding time point: sample taken at primary tumor resection. TCRdb recomputed calls from the 5' RACE reads with MiXCR, one row per CDR3 protein. The data contain approximately 3,500 distinct CDR3 sequences, about 3% of them singletons. The sample was normal lung tissue next to the tumor, taken at surgery. The origin of the receptors is a female donor with early-stage non-small cell lung cancer.

This clonotype was recorded many times. V is TRBV2 and J is TRBJ1-5; 8 bases are shared with TRBD1. The V segment lost 5 bases and the J segment 7 bases; nucleotides outside the gene matches: 4. Per germline, CDR1 SNHLY and CDR2 FYNNEI. The CDR3 totals 13 residues. The CDR3 region has the DNA TGTGCCAGCAGTCAACAGGGGGGCCAGCCCCAGCATTTT. This translates into CASSQQGGQPQHF.

This clonotype counts as medium-sized. The gene calls are TRBV20-1 and TRBJ1-2; possibly TRBD1 for D (6 bases). With 6 bases removed from V and 6 bases from J, the gap between germline ends came to 14 bases. CDR3 length equals 12 residues. Germline CDR1 is DFQATT and CDR2 is SNEGSKA (reference sequence). CDR3 nucleotides: TGCAGTGCACCCCGGGGGGGCGATGGCTACACCTTC. This sequence encodes CSAPRGGDGYTF.

This clonotype is medium-sized. The CDR3 ends on some other residue instead of the conserved phenylalanine or tryptophan, so this is likely a read error. The DNA is left out, because the CDR3 cannot be placed on it with certainty; the CDR3 is given as TCRdb lists it. The V gene is TRBV21-1, the J gene TRBJ1-5; TRBD1 was called by the table and not checked on the DNA. TRBV21-1 is classified as a pseudogene. The CDR3 contains 14 residues when both ends are counted. CDR3 region: CASSKGGPGALPRD.